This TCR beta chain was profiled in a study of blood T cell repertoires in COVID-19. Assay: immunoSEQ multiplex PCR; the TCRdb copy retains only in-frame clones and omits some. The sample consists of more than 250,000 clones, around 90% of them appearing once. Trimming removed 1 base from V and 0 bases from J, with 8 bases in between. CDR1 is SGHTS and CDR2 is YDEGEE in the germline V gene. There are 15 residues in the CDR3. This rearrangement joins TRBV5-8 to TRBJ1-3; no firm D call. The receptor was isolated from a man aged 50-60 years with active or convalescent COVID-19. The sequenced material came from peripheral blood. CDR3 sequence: CASSLWLNSGNTIYF. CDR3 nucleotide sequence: TGTGCCAGCAGCTTGTGGCTGAACTCTGGAAACACCATATATTTT. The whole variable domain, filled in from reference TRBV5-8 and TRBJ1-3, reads EAGVTQSPTHLIKTRGQQATLRCSPISGHTSVYWYQQALGLGLQFLLWYDEGEERNRGNFPPRFSGRQFPNYSSELNVNALELEDSALYLCASSLWLNSGNTIYFGEGSWLTVV.